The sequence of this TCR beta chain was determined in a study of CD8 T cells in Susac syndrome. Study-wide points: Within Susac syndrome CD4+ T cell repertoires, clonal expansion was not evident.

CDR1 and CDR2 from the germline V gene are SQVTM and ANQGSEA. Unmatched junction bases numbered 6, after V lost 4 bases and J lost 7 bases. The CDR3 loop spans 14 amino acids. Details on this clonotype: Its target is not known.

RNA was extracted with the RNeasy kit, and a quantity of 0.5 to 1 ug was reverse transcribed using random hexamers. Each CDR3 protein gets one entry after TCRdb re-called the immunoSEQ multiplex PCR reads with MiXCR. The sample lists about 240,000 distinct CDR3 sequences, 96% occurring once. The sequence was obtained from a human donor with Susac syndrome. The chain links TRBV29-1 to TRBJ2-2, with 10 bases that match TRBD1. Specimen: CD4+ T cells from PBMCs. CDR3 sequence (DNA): TGCAGCGTTGGGGGACAGGGGCATGTCGGGGAGCTGTTTTTT. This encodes CSVGGQGHVGELFF.